The T cell receptor (beta chain) described here comes from a study of T cell responses to AZD1222 COVID-19 vaccine. Study summary: Analysis merged second doses at about 4 or about 12 weeks.

Overall study results and limits: Following two doses of AZD1222, Spike-specific TCR breadth and depth rose. Of spike-specific TCRs, nearly half reportedly target regions left unmutated in variants. Clonal diversity may have been underestimated in mostly white British donors.

Worth noting for this clone: The antigen remains undetermined.

This CDR3 comprises 14 residues. After removal of 2 bases from V and 8 bases from J, the junction contained 3 bases not matched to a gene. Per germline, CDR1 KGHSH and CDR2 LQKENI. The data were produced by immunoSEQ multiplex PCR, yet TCRdb's version contains in-frame clones alone and is incomplete. The data hold 55,000 to 90,000 clones, with 80% to 90% observed a single time. The J gene is TRBJ1-3, the V gene TRBV18; 10 bases line up with TRBD1. This receptor was taken from an adult in good health. Sequencing used peripheral blood, obtained on day 0 of AZD1222 vaccination. DNA of the CDR3: TGTGCCAGCTCACCAGGGGACAGGGGCTACACCATATATTTT. This gives the protein CASSPGDRGYTIYF.